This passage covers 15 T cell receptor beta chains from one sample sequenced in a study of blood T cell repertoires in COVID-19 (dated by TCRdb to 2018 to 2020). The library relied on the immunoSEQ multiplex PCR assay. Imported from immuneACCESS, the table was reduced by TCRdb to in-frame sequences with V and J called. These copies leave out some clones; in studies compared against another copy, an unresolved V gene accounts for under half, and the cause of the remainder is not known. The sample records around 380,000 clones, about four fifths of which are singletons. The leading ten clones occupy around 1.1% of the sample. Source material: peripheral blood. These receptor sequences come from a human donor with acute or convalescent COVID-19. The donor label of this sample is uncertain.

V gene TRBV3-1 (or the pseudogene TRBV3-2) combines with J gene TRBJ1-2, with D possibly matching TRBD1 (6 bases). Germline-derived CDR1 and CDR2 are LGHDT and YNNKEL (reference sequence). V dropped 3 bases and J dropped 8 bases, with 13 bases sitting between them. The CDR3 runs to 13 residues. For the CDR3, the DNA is TGTGCCAGCAGCCATGGAGGACAGTCGGGCTACACCTTC. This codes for CASSHGGQSGYTF.

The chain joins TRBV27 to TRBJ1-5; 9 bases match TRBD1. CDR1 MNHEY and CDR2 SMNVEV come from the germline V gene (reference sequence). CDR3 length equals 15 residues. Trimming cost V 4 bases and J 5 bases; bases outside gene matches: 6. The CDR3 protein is CASSSKNRGHQPQHF. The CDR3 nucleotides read TGTGCCAGCAGTTCCAAAAACAGGGGGCATCAGCCCCAGCATTTT.

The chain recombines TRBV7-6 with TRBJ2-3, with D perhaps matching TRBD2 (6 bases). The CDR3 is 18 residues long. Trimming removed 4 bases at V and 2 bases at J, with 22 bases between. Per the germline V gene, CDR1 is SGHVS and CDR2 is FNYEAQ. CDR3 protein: CASSSQMSLGGSTDTQYF. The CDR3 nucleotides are TGTGCCAGCAGCTCCCAAATGTCATTGGGGGGATCCACAGATACGCAGTATTTT.

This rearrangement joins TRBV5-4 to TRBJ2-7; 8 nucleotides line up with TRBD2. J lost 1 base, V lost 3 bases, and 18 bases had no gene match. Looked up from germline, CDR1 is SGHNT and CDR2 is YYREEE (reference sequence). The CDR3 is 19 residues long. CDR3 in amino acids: CASSWRGTSSRWGSYEQYF. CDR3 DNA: TGTGCCAGCAGCTGGAGGGGGACTAGTAGTCGGTGGGGTTCCTACGAGCAGTACTTC.

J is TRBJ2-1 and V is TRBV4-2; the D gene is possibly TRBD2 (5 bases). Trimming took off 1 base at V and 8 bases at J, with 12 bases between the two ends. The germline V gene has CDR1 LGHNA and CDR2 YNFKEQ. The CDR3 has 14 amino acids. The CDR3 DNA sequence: TGTGCCAGCAGCCAAGGAGGGAGCATCTATGAGCAGTTCTTC. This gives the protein CASSQGGSIYEQFF.

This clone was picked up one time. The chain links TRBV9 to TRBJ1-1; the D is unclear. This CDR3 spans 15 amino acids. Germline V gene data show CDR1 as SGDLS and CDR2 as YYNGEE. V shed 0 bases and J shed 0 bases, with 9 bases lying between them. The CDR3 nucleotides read TGTGCCAGCAGCGTAGGGGCAGTGATGAACACTGAAGCTTTCTTT. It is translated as CASSVGAVMNTEAFF.

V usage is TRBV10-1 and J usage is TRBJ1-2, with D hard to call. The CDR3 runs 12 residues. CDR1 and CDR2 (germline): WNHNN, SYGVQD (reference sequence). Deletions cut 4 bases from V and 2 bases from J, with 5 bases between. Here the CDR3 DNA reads TGCGCCAGCAGTGCTAGCAACTATGGCTACACCTTC. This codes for CASSASNYGYTF.

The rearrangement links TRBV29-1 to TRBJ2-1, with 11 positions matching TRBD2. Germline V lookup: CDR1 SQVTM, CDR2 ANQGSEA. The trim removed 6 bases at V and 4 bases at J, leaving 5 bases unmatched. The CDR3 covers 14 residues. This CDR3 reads CSVTGTSGYNEQFF. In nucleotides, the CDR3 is TGCAGCGTGACCGGGACTAGCGGTTACAATGAGCAGTTCTTC.

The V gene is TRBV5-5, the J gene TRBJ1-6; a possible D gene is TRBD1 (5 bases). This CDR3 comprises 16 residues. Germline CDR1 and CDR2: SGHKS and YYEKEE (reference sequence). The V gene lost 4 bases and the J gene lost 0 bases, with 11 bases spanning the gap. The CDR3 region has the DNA TGTGCCAGCAGCAAAGGGGTTTTCTCCTATAATTCACCCCTCCACTTT. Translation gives CASSKGVFSYNSPLHF.

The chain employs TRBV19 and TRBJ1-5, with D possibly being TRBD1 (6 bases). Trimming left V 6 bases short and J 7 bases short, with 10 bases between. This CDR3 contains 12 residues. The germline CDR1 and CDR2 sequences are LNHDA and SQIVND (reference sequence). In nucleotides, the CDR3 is TGTGCCAGTAGGTTTGGGGGCCAGCCCCAGCATTTT. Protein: CASRFGGQPQHF.

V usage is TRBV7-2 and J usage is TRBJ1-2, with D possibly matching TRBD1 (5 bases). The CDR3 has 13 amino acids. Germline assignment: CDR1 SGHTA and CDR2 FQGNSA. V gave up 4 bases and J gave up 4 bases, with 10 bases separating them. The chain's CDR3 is CASSSRQIYGYTF. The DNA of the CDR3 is TGTGCCAGCAGCTCAAGACAGATCTATGGCTACACCTTC. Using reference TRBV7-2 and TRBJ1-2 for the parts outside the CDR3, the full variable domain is GAGVSQSPSNKVTEKGKDVELRCDPISGHTALYWYRQSLGQGLEFLIYFQGNSAPDKSGLPSDRFSAERTGGSVSTLTIQRTQQEDSAVYLCASSSRQIYGYTFGSGTRLTVV.

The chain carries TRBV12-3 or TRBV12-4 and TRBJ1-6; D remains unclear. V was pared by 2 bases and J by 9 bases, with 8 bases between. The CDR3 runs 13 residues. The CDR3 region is CASSLKGSSPLHF. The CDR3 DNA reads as TGTGCCAGCAGTTTAAAAGGGAGTTCACCCCTCCACTTT.

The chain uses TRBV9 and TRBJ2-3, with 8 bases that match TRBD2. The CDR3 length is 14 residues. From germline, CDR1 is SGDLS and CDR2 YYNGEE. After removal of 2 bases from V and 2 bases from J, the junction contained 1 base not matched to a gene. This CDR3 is CASSVGLATDTQYF. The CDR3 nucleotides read TGTGCCAGCAGCGTCGGACTAGCCACAGATACGCAGTATTTT. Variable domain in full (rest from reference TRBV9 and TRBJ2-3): DSGVTQTPKHLITATGQRVTLRCSPRSGDLSVYWYQQSLDQGLQFLIQYYNGEERAKGNILERFSAQQFPDLHSELNLSSLELGDSALYFCASSVGLATDTQYFGPGTRLTVL.

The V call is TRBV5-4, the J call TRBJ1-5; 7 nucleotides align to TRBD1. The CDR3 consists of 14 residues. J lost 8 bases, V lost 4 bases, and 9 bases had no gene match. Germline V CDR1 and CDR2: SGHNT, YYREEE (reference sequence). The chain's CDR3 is CASSTGRTGEPQHF. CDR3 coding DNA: TGTGCCAGCAGCACCGGACGGACAGGTGAGCCCCAGCATTTT.

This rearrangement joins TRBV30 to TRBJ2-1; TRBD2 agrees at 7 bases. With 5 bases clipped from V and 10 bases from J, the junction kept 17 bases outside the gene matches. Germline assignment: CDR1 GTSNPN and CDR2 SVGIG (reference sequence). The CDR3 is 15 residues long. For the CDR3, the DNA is TGTGCCTGGGCGTCCGCCCATGGGAGGGTCGACGAGCAGTTCTTC. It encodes CAWASAHGRVDEQFF.